These 3 T cell receptor beta chains were sequenced from one sample in a study of blood T cell repertoires in COVID-19. This table comes from immunoSEQ multiplex PCR, and its TCRdb copy is limited to in-frame clones, with some not included. The sample has roughly 59,000 clones, more than 60% seen once. Sequencing was carried out using peripheral blood. The receptors originated from a human donor in a cohort sampled during active COVID-19.

This rearrangement joins TRBV27 to TRBJ2-5; a weak D match, TRBD2 (6 bases). Germline assignment: CDR1 MNHEY and CDR2 SMNVEV (reference sequence). This CDR3 comprises 16 residues. The V and J ends lost 3 bases and 2 bases respectively, with 16 bases between them. The DNA for the CDR3 is TGTGCCAGCAGTTTTCTCGGCGGGGAATATCAAGAGACCCAGTACTTC. This encodes CASSFLGGEYQETQYF.

The chain is built from TRBV7-2 and TRBJ2-2; D is undetermined. Trimming took 3 bases from V and 0 from J, leaving 8 bases between them. The CDR3 extends over 15 amino acids. The germline CDR1 and CDR2 sequences are SGHTA and FQGNSA. DNA of the CDR3: TGTGCCAGCAGCTTTTCTCTAGCGAACACCGGGGAGCTGTTTTTT. Amino acid sequence: CASSFSLANTGELFF.

The rearrangement uses TRBV11-1 and TRBJ2-5, with 10 bases identical to TRBD2. The CDR3 is 15 amino acids. Germline CDR1 reads SGHAT; CDR2 reads FQDESV (reference sequence). After removal of 5 bases from V and 1 base from J, the junction contained 4 bases not matched to a gene. CDR3 nucleotide sequence: TGTGCCAGCAGCCCCCGACTAGCGGGCCAAGAGACCCAGTACTTC. Its protein is CASSPRLAGQETQYF.